This TCR beta chain was identified in a study of cytomegalovirus exposure and HLA in healthy donors. The CDR3 sequence is 12 residues long. CDR1 MDHEN and CDR2 SYDVKM come from the germline V gene. The V segment lost 8 bases and the J segment 6 bases; nucleotides outside the gene matches: 3. TCRdb's table, derived via immunoSEQ multiplex PCR, lists solely in-frame clones and lacks some. Altogether fewer than 140,000 clones are present, 88% being singletons, with the ten largest covering less than 2%. The sample taken for sequencing was PBMCs. This TCR was recovered from a woman aged 18-29 years in good health and CMV-seropositive. The chain employs TRBV28 and TRBJ1-5, with TRBD1 matching 8 bases. The chain's CDR3 is CASYRGSQPQHF. The CDR3 nucleotides read TGTGCCAGCTACAGGGGGAGTCAGCCCCAGCATTTT. Combining the CDR3 with reference TRBV28 and TRBJ1-5 gives the whole variable domain DVKVTQSSRYLVKRTGEKVFLECVQDMDHENMFWYRQDPGLGLRLIYFSYDVKMKEKGDIPEGYSVSREKKERFSLILESASTNQTSMYLCASYRGSQPQHFGDGTRLSIL.